The rows below give T cell receptor beta chains drawn from one sample of a study of chemoradiotherapy in HPV16-positive cancers. Generated by immunoSEQ multiplex PCR, the TCRdb table keeps only in-frame clones and is missing some. The table records approximately 13,000 clones, approximately 85% of them present only once. The sequenced sample was blood, obtained from a patient who underwent chemoradiotherapy. The receptors here all came from a human donor with HPV-associated anogenital cancer. CDR3s include the opening cysteine and the closing phenylalanine or tryptophan. A D gene is named only where the DNA matches it firmly. A clone size is listed for some rows: how often the clone was seen (once, few, many), or a class if it is expanded.

CDR3aa | CDR3nt | v_gene | d_gene | j_gene | abundance
CASSLGDRLYDEQFF | TGCGCCAGCAGCTTGGGAGACAGATTGTATGATGAGCAGTTCTTC | TRBV5-1 | - | TRBJ2-1 | -
CAWSVGLAGGEETQYF | TGTGCCTGGAGTGTAGGGCTAGCGGGGGGAGAAGAGACCCAGTACTTC | TRBV30 | TRBD2 | TRBJ2-5 | once
CASSRGGNTGELFF | TGTGCCAGCTCACGCGGCGGAAACACCGGGGAGCTGTTTTTT | TRBV18 | - | TRBJ2-2 | -
CASSQVDRGLETQYF | TGTGCCAGCAGCCAAGTCGACAGGGGGCTTGAGACCCAGTACTTC | TRBV14 | TRBD1 | TRBJ2-5 | -
CASSAPRGLNTEAFF | TGTGCCAGCAGTGCCCCCCGGGGGTTGAACACTGAAGCTTTCTTT | TRBV6-1 | - | TRBJ1-1 | -
CASSVTYTTNYGYTF | TGTGCCAGCAGTGTGACCTATACTACTAACTATGGCTACACCTTC | TRBV6-1 | - | TRBJ1-2 | -
CASSALQGGVSEAFF | TGTGCCAGCAGTGCGCTCCAGGGGGGCGTTAGTGAAGCTTTCTTT | TRBV27 | TRBD1 | TRBJ1-1 | -
CASSSGPIQGHSYNEQFF | TGTGCCAGCAGTTCAGGCCCCATACAGGGCCACTCCTACAATGAGCAGTTCTTC | TRBV11-2 | - | TRBJ2-1 | -
CASSYSSGIQPQHF | TGTGCCAGCAGTTACTCCTCAGGGATACAGCCCCAGCATTTT | TRBV6-5 | - | TRBJ1-5 | -
CASSPRRQGAEGYTF | TGTGCCAGCAGTCCGAGGCGACAGGGGGCAGAGGGCTACACCTTC | TRBV27 | TRBD1 | TRBJ1-2 | -
CASSDFSRGGMNTEAFF | TGTGCCAGCAGTGATTTTTCACGGGGAGGGATGAACACTGAAGCTTTCTTT | TRBV6-1 | - | TRBJ1-1 | -
CASSSRSSTDTQYF | TGTGCCAGCAGCTCAAGGTCTAGCACAGATACGCAGTATTTT | TRBV7-2 | - | TRBJ2-3 | -